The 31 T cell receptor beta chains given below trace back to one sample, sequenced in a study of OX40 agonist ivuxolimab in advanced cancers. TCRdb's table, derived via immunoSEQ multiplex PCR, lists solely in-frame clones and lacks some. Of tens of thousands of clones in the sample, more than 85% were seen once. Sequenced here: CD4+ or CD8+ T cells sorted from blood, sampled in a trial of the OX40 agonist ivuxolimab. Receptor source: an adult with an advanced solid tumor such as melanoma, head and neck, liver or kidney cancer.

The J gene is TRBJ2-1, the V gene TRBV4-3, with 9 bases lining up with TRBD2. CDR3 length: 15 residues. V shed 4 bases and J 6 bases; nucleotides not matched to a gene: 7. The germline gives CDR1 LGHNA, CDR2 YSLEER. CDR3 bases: TGCGCCAGCAGCCCGAGGGCGGGGGGGCCCAATGAGCAGTTCTTC. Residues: CASSPRAGGPNEQFF.

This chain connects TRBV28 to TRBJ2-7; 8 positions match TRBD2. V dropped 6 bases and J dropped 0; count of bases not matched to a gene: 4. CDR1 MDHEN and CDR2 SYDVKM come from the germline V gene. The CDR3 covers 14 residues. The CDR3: CASSPGTSSYEQYF. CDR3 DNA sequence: TGTGCCAGCAGCCCCGGGACTAGCTCCTACGAGCAGTACTTC.

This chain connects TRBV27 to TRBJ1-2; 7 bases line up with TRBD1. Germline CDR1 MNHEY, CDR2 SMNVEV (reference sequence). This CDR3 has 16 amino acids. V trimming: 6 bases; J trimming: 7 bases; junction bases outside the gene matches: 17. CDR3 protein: CASSRDRASGRGGYTF. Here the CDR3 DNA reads TGTGCCAGCAGCCGGGACAGAGCTAGTGGTCGAGGTGGCTACACCTTC.

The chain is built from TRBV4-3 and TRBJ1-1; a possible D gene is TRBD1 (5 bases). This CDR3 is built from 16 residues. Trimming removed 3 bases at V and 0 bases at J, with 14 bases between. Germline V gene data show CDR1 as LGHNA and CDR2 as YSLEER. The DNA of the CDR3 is TGCGCCAGCAGCCATCCCAAGGCAGGGATGAACACTGAAGCTTTCTTT. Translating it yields CASSHPKAGMNTEAFF.

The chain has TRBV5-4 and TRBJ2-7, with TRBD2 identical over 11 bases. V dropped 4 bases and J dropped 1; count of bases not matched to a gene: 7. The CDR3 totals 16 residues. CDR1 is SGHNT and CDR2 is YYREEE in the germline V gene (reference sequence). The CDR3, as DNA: TGTGCCAGCAGCGCCCTGACTAGCGGGGCTTCCTACGAGCAGTACTTC. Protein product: CASSALTSGASYEQYF.

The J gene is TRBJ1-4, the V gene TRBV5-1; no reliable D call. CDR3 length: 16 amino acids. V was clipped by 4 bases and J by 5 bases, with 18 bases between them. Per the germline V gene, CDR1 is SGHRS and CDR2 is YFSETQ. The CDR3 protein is CASSEGASASNEKLFF. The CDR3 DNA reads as TGCGCCAGCAGCGAGGGTGCATCGGCGAGCAATGAAAAACTGTTTTTT.

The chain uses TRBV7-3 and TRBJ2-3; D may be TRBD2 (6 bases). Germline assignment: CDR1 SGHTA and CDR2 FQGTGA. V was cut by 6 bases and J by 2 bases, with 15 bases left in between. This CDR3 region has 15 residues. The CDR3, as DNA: TGTGCCAGCAGTTCTAGCGCCCCTTCCACAGATACGCAGTATTTT. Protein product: CASSSSAPSTDTQYF. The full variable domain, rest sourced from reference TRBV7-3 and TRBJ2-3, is GAGVSQTPSNKVTEKGKYVELRCDPISGHTALYWYRQSLGQGPEFLIYFQGTGAADDSGLPNDRFFAVRPEGSVSTLKIQRTERGDSAVYLCASSSSAPSTDTQYFGPGTRLTVL.

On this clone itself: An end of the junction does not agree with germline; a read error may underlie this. This CDR3 is CASSPETGVEQYF. The CDR3, as DNA: TGTGCTAGCAGCCCCGAGACAGGGGTCGAGCAGTACTTC. The V gene is TRBV7-7, the J gene TRBJ2-7; 8 bases are shared with TRBD1. The CDR3 length is 13 residues. Per the germline V gene, CDR1 is SSHAT and CDR2 is FNYEAQ (reference sequence).

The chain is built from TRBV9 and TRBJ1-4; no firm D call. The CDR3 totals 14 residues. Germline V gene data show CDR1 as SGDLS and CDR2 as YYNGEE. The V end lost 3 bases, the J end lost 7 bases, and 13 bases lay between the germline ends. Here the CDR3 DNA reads TGTGCCAGCAGCGCACCCGGCGGAGGTGAAAAACTGTTTTTT. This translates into CASSAPGGGEKLFF.

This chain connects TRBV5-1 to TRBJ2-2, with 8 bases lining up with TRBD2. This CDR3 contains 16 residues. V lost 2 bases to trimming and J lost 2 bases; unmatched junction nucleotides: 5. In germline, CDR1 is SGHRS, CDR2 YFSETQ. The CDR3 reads CASSFASGPNTGELFF. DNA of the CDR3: TGCGCCAGCAGCTTCGCTAGCGGGCCTAACACCGGGGAGCTGTTTTTT.

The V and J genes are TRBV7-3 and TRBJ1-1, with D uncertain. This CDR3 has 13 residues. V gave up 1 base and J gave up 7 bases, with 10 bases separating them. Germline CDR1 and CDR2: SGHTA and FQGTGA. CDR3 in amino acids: CASSLNTAFEAFF. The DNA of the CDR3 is TGTGCCAGCAGCTTAAATACGGCCTTTGAAGCTTTCTTT.

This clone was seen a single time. This CDR3 is CAWSVMGRSTEAFF. The DNA for the CDR3 is TGTGCCTGGAGTGTCATGGGGCGAAGCACTGAAGCTTTCTTT. The V gene is TRBV30, the J gene TRBJ1-1; D is perhaps TRBD1 (5 bases). Germline values: CDR1 GTSNPN, CDR2 SVGIG (reference sequence). Trimming stripped 0 bases from V and 4 bases from J, with 12 bases between. The CDR3 spans 14 residues. The whole variable domain, filled in from reference TRBV30 and TRBJ1-1, reads SQTIHQWPATLVQPVGSPLSLECTVEGTSNPNLYWYRQAAGRGLQLLFYSVGIGQISSEVPQNLSASRPQDRQFILSSKKLLLSDSGFYLCAWSVMGRSTEAFFGQGTRLTVV.

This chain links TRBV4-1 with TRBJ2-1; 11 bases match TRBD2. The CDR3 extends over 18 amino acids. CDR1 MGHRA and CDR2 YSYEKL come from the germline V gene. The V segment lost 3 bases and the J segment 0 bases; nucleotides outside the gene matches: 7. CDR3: CASSHHTSGSFSYNEQFF. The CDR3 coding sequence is TGCGCCAGCAGCCATCACACTAGCGGGAGTTTCTCCTACAATGAGCAGTTCTTC.

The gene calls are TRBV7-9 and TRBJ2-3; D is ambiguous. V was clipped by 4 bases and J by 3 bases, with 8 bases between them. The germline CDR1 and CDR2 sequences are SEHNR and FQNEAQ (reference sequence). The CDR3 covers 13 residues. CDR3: CASSSSGTDTQYF. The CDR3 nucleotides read TGTGCCAGCAGCTCCTCCGGGACAGATACGCAGTATTTT.

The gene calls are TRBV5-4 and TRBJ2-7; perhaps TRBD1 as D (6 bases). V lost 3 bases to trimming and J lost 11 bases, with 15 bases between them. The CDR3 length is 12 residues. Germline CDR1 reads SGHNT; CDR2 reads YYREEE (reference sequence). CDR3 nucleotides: TGTGCCAGCAGCTCAGACAGGTCCGCGGAGTACTTC. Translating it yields CASSSDRSAEYF.

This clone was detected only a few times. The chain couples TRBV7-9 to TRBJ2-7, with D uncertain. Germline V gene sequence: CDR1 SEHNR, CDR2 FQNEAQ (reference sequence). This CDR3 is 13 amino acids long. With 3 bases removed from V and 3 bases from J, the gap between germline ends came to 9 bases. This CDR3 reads CASSFVSSYEQYF. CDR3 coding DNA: TGTGCCAGCAGCTTTGTCAGCAGCTACGAGCAGTACTTC.

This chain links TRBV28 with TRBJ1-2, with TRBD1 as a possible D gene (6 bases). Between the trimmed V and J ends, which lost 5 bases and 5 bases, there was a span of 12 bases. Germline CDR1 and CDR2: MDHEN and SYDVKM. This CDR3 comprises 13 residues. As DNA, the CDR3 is TGTGCCAGCAGTCAGGACAGTGCTTATGGCTACACCTTC. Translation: CASSQDSAYGYTF.

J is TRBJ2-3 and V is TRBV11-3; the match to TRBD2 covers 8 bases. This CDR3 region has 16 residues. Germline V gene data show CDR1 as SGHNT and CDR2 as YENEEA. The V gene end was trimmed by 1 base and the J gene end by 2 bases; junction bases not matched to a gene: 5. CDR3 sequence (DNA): TGTGCCAGCAGCTTAGGTACCGGGGGGGCCACAGATACGCAGTATTTT. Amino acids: CASSLGTGGATDTQYF.

The CDR3 reads CASSLEVDTQYF. In DNA, the CDR3 is TGTGCCAGCAGCTTAGAAGTAGATACGCAGTATTTT. The rearrangement joins TRBV7-2 to TRBJ2-3, with D uncertain. Germline CDR1 is SGHTA and CDR2 is FQGNSA. The CDR3 totals 12 residues. V was pared by 1 base and J by 5 bases, with 4 bases between. Looking up the rest from reference TRBV7-2 and TRBJ2-3 gives the full variable domain: GAGVSQSPSNKVTEKGKDVELRCDPISGHTALYWYRQSLGQGLEFLIYFQGNSAPDKSGLPSDRFSAERTGGSVSTLTIQRTQQEDSAVYLCASSLEVDTQYFGPGTRLTVL.

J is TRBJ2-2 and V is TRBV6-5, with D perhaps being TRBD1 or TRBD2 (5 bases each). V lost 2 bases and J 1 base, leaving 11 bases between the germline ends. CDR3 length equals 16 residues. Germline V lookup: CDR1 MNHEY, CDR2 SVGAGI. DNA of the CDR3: TGTGCCAGCAGTTACCCACTTGGGGGGAACACCGGGGAGCTGTTTTTT. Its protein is CASSYPLGGNTGELFF.

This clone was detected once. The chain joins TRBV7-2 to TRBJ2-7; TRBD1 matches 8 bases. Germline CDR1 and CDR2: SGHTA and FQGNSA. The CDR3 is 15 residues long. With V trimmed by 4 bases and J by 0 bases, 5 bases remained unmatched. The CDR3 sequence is CASSSRQGTSYEQYF. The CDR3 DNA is TGTGCCAGCAGCTCCAGACAGGGGACCTCCTACGAGCAGTACTTC.

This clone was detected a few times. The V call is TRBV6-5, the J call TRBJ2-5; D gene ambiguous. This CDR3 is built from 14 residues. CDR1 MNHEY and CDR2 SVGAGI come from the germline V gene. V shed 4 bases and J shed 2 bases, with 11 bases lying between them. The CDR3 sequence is CASSLKEPQETQYF. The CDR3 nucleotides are TGTGCCAGCAGTTTAAAGGAGCCTCAAGAGACCCAGTACTTC.

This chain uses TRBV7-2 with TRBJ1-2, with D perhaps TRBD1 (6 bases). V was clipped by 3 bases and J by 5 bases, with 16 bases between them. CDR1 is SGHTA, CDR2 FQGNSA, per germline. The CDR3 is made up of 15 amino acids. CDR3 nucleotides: TGTGCCAGCAGCTTCCAGGGGCAGGGACCTTATGGCTACACCTTC. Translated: CASSFQGQGPYGYTF.

The CDR3 loop reads CASSLAHRSGYTF. The CDR3 DNA sequence: TGTGCCAGCAGCTTGGCGCATCGCAGTGGCTACACCTTC. The chain links TRBV5-4 to TRBJ1-2; no clear D gene. V lost 0 bases, J lost 7 bases, and 10 bases lay in between. CDR1 is SGHNT and CDR2 is YYREEE in the germline V gene (reference sequence). The CDR3 spans 13 residues.

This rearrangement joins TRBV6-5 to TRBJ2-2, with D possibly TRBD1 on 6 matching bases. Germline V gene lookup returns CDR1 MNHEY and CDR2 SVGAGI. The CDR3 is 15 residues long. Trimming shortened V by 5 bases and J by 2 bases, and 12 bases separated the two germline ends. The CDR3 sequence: CASSRTVANTGELFF. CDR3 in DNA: TGTGCCAGCAGTCGGACAGTAGCAAACACCGGGGAGCTGTTTTTT.

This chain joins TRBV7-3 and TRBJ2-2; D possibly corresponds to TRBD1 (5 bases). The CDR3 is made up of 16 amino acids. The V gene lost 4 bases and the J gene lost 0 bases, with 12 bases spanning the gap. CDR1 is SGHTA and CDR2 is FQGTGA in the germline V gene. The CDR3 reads CASSSQPTANTGELFF. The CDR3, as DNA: TGTGCCAGCAGCTCCCAACCGACAGCGAACACCGGGGAGCTGTTTTTT.

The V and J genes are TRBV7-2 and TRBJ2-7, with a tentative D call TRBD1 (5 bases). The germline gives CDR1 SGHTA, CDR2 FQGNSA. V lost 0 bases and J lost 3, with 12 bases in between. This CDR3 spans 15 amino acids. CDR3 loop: CASSLAARAFYEQYF. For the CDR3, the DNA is TGTGCCAGCAGCTTAGCTGCCAGGGCGTTCTACGAGCAGTACTTC.

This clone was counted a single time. The CDR3 nucleotides are TGCAGTGCTAGTAGCAATCAGCCCCAGCATTTT. Protein: CSASSNQPQHF. The gene calls are TRBV20-1 and TRBJ1-5, with no clear D. The CDR3 extends over 11 amino acids. The ends were cut back, 3 bases at V and 0 bases at J, with 0 bases in the middle. The germline V gene encodes CDR1 DFQATT and CDR2 SNEGSKA (reference sequence).

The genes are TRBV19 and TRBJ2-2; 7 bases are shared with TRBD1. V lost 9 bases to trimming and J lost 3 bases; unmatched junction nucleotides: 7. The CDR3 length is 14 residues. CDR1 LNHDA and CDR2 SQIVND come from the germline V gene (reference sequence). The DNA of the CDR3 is TGTGCCAGCCAGACAGGGTGGGACACCGGGGAGCTGTTTTTT. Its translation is CASQTGWDTGELFF.

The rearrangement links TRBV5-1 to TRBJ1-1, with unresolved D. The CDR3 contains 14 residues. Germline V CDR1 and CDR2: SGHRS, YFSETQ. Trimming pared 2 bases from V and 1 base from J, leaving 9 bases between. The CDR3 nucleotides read TGCGCCAGCAGCTTTCAGCCTTCGAACACTGAAGCTTTCTTT. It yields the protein CASSFQPSNTEAFF.

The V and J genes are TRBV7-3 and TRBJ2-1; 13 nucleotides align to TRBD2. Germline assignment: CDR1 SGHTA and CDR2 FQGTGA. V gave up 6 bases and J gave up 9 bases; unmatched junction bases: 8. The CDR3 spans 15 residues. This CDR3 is CASRELAGGPGEQFF. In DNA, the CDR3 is TGTGCCAGCAGGGAACTAGCGGGAGGGCCAGGTGAGCAGTTCTTC.